Below are 5 T cell receptor beta chains sequenced from a single sample in a study of neurological immune-mediated disorders. TCRdb recomputed calls from the 5' RACE reads with MiXCR, one row per CDR3 protein. The data hold 40,000 or so distinct CDR3 sequences, with 2% to 3% observed a single time. Sequencing used PBMCs. The receptors come from a man in his fifties with multiple sclerosis.

This clonotype occurred many times. This chain links TRBV6-6 with TRBJ2-5; D remains ambiguous. The germline V and J ends were trimmed by 5 bases and 6 bases, with 10 bases remaining between them. Germline V gives CDR1 MNHNY, CDR2 SVGAGI (reference sequence). This CDR3 comprises 12 residues. The CDR3 reads CASSNLDKTQYF. The CDR3, as DNA: TGTGCCAGCAGTAACCTAGATAAGACCCAGTACTTC.

This clonotype was picked up many times. A junction boundary mismatches the germline segment, possibly from a read error. The chain employs TRBV6-4 and TRBJ1-5, with D uncertain. Germline CDR1 and CDR2: MRHNA and SNTAGT. This CDR3 spans 13 amino acids. CDR3 nucleotides: TGTGTCAGCTTAATCCCGCATCTTCAGCCCCAGCATTTT. Translated: CVSLIPHLQPQHF.

This clonotype was detected many times. The J gene is TRBJ1-6, the V gene TRBV19; D is uncertain. V shed 7 bases and J shed 10 bases, with 17 bases lying between them. Per the germline V gene, CDR1 is LNHDA and CDR2 is SQIVND (reference sequence). This CDR3 has 14 amino acids. The CDR3 DNA reads TGTGCCAGTAAACCAGACCGGCGGGAATCACCCCTCCACTTT. This encodes CASKPDRRESPLHF.

This clonotype showed up many times. V gene TRBV5-1 combines with J gene TRBJ2-2, with TRBD1 matching 11 bases. With 6 bases clipped from V and 3 bases from J, the junction kept 1 base outside the gene matches. The germline V gene encodes CDR1 SGHRS and CDR2 YFSETQ. The CDR3 loop spans 14 amino acids. CDR3 residues: CASKGQGDTGELFF. The CDR3 DNA follows: TGCGCCAGCAAGGGACAGGGGGACACCGGGGAGCTGTTTTTT.

The table lists this clonotype with many counts. The chain employs TRBV6-6 and TRBJ1-5; 7 bases match TRBD1. Germline CDR1 MNHNY, CDR2 SVGAGI (reference sequence). Trimming cost V 6 bases and J 2 bases; bases outside gene matches: 10. This CDR3 has 16 amino acids. The CDR3 region has the DNA TGTGCCAGCAGCCCCGGCGAGGGGGCCGGCAATCAGCCCCAGCATTTT. It specifies CASSPGEGAGNQPQHF.